This T cell receptor (beta chain) was retrieved from a study of T-cell memory formation after mild COVID-19. The CDR3 is 15 amino acids. Unmatched junction bases numbered 10, after V lost 4 bases and J lost 4 bases. Germline V lookup: CDR1 SGHRS, CDR2 YFSETQ. This clonotype was seen more than once but under ten times. TCR alpha and TCR beta cDNA libraries carrying sample barcodes and UMIs came from 5'RACE with constant-segment primers. MiXCR, run by TCRdb on the 5' RACE reads, gives a single entry per CDR3 protein. The sample consists of 400,000 or so distinct CDR3 sequences, 15% to 25% of them appearing once.

Sequenced sample: PBMCs or a T cell subset sorted from them (not recorded which). The receptor was isolated from an adult woman who had mild COVID-19 (a few samples of this study predate the infection). Cell type and time point are not known. The chain combines TRBV5-1 with TRBJ1-1; 7 positions agree with TRBD1. CDR3 DNA: TGCGCCAGCAGCCCCGGGCGAGAGGGGGCCACTGAAGCTTTCTTT. It is translated as CASSPGREGATEAFF.